The sequence of this T cell receptor (beta chain) was determined in a study of blood T cell repertoires in COVID-19. Across the whole study: From T cells, B-cell-depleted T cells, or PBMCs came the material, which was cDNA or gDNA.

The method was immunoSEQ multiplex PCR; TCRdb's version includes in-frame clones alone and lacks a portion of them. The sample consists of roughly 200,000 clones, 70% to 90% of them appearing once. Trimming at V came to 4 bases and at J to 10 bases, leaving 7 bases not matched to a gene. The CDR3 is made up of 15 amino acids. Germline-derived CDR1 and CDR2 are WSHSY and SAAADI. All recovered Cohort 3 donors got two negative PCRs, got clearance, or saw symptom resolution. This chain uses TRBV10-2 with TRBJ2-1; 13 nucleotides line up with TRBD2. Sequencing used PBMCs or T cells enriched from blood (not recorded which). The source of this sequence is a man between 25 and 39 years old who had recovered from COVID-19. The CDR3 loop reads CASSVPLAGGNEQFF. CDR3 bases: TGCGCCAGCAGTGTACCACTAGCGGGAGGGAACGAGCAGTTCTTC.